This T cell receptor beta chain was documented in a study of T cells in Graves' hyperthyroidism and ophthalmopathy. Study-level results: Ophthalmopathy was separated from stable hyperthyroidism by a 13 V-J model.

RNA transcripts yielded amplified TCR beta CDR3 regions. During a first-round RT-PCR of the TCR CDR3, the HTBI primer set was used. Each CDR3 protein gets one entry after TCRdb re-called the multiplex PCR reads with MiXCR. This table has more than 300,000 distinct CDR3 sequences, around 14% appearing once. This clonotype was detected only a few times. Its specificity is unknown. It is unclear where the CDR3 begins or ends on the DNA, so no DNA is shown, and the CDR3 is as TCRdb lists it. Germline V gene lookup returns CDR1 GTSNPN and CDR2 SVGIG (reference sequence). The CDR3 region is 15 residues in length, termini included.

The sequenced sample was blood. This chain links TRBV30 with TRBJ2-1; the D call TRBD2 from the table was never checked on the DNA. The source is a woman aged 25 to 39 with Graves' hyperthyroidism. CDR3 amino acids: CAWRQEQFFGPRQFF.